Listed here are 27 T cell receptor beta chains from one sample, sequenced in a study of OX40 agonist ivuxolimab in advanced cancers. TCRdb's table, derived via immunoSEQ multiplex PCR, lists solely in-frame clones and lacks some. The table has some 63,000 clones, about four fifths seen once. The starting material was CD4+ or CD8+ T cells sorted from blood, obtained in a trial of the OX40 agonist ivuxolimab. All receptors come from an adult with an advanced solid tumor such as melanoma, head and neck, liver or kidney cancer.

The V and J genes are TRBV11-3 and TRBJ2-1; TRBD1 might be the D (5 bases). The V end was cut by 1 base, the J end by 9 bases, with 19 bases between. Germline CDR1 and CDR2: SGHNT and YENEEA. The CDR3 runs 16 residues. The CDR3 region has the DNA TGTGCCAGCAGCTTAGGGGGAACAGGTACCTGGGGTGAGCAGTTCTTC. This gives the protein CASSLGGTGTWGEQFF.

The chain combines TRBV19 with TRBJ1-1, with 11 positions matching TRBD1. The V gene end was trimmed by 5 bases and the J gene end by 7 bases; junction bases not matched to a gene: 6. The CDR3 length is 14 residues. The germline V gene has CDR1 LNHDA and CDR2 SQIVND (reference sequence). The CDR3 DNA sequence: TGTGCCAGTAGTTCGCGGACAGGGGGCGTTGAAGCTTTCTTT. As protein: CASSSRTGGVEAFF.

The chain couples TRBV19 to TRBJ2-5; D remains unclear. Near its end, the DNA agrees better with TRBJ2-7, so the J call may be wrong. Germline V lookup: CDR1 LNHDA, CDR2 SQIVND (reference sequence). CDR3 length: 11 amino acids. CDR3 coding DNA: TGTGCCAGTAGTAACTTGGACGAGCAGTACTTC. Translated, it gives CASSNLDEQYF.

This chain joins TRBV2 and TRBJ2-1; 8 nucleotides match TRBD2. With 8 bases clipped from V and 5 bases from J, the junction kept 5 bases outside the gene matches. CDR3 length equals 13 residues. Germline V gene sequence: CDR1 SNHLY, CDR2 FYNNEI. The CDR3 sequence is CASREGGNNEQFF. For the CDR3, the DNA is TGTGCCAGCCGGGAGGGAGGGAACAATGAGCAGTTCTTC.

This clone has only one observation. The CDR3 loop reads CASSTGKTPYEQYF. The CDR3, as DNA: TGTGCCAGTTCAACAGGGAAAACCCCCTACGAGCAGTACTTC. The rearrangement uses TRBV19 and TRBJ2-7, with D maybe TRBD1 (6 bases). V gave up 8 bases and J gave up 2 bases, with 16 bases separating them. The CDR3 has 14 amino acids. The V gene's germline CDR1 is LNHDA and CDR2 SQIVND (reference sequence).

The rearrangement links TRBV18 to TRBJ1-2; no definite D call. V lost 5 bases to trimming and J lost 5 bases, with 21 bases between them. The length of the CDR3 is 16 residues. CDR1 is KGHSH and CDR2 is LQKENI in the germline V gene. CDR3 DNA sequence: TGTGCCAGCTCAGAGGGCCAGGTGGGCTTCGGATATGGCTACACCTTC. Its protein is CASSEGQVGFGYGYTF.

The CDR3 DNA is TGTGCCAGCAGTTCCCCTTCACAGGGGGCGAAATCACCCCTCCACTTT. Amino acid sequence: CASSSPSQGAKSPLHF. The rearrangement links TRBV27 to TRBJ1-6; 9 bases agree with TRBD1. The germline V gene has CDR1 MNHEY and CDR2 SMNVEV (reference sequence). The CDR3 extends over 16 amino acids. Losses at the gene ends were 4 bases for V and 10 bases for J; bases not matched to a gene: 11.

J is TRBJ1-3 and V is TRBV6-5; 9 nucleotides match TRBD1. Germline V CDR1 and CDR2: MNHEY, SVGAGI. There are 15 residues in the CDR3. J gave up 2 bases and V 6 bases, and 5 bases lay outside the gene matches. CDR3 sequence: CASRDRQGAGNTIYF. DNA of the CDR3: TGTGCCAGCAGGGACCGACAGGGGGCTGGAAACACCATATATTTT.

The V gene is TRBV11-2, the J gene TRBJ1-3, with 8 bases identical to TRBD1. CDR1 SGHAT and CDR2 FQNNGV come from the germline V gene. The CDR3 is 15 residues long. V was pared by 6 bases and J by 2 bases, with 6 bases of the junction left unmatched. CDR3 sequence: CASSIRGLAGNTIYF. The CDR3, as DNA: TGTGCCAGCAGTATCAGGGGGCTGGCTGGAAACACCATATATTTT.

This chain uses TRBV5-6 with TRBJ2-7; D might be TRBD1 (6 bases). This CDR3 has 16 amino acids. V gave up 3 bases and J gave up 2 bases, with 18 bases separating them. The germline V gene encodes CDR1 SGHDT and CDR2 YYEEEE. CDR3 amino acids: CASSSPLGQITYEQYF. CDR3 in DNA: TGTGCCAGCAGCTCGCCCCTGGGACAAATCACCTACGAGCAGTACTTC.

The chain joins TRBV6-1 to TRBJ2-7; 10 bases line up with TRBD2. The CDR3 runs to 15 residues. The trim removed 6 bases at V and 5 bases at J, leaving 10 bases unmatched. CDR1 MNHNS and CDR2 SASEGT come from the germline V gene. The CDR3: CASSPVVAGGDEQYF. The CDR3 coding sequence is TGTGCCAGCAGCCCCGTGGTAGCGGGAGGTGACGAGCAGTACTTC.

This clone was seen a single time. The chain joins TRBV7-9 to TRBJ2-5; 9 bases line up with TRBD2. After removal of 5 bases from V and 5 bases from J, the junction contained 15 bases not matched to a gene. The CDR3 covers 17 residues. CDR1 is SEHNR and CDR2 is FQNEAQ in the germline V gene (reference sequence). CDR3 residues: CASSIVVAGVRGETQYF. As DNA, the CDR3 is TGTGCCAGCAGCATAGTGGTAGCGGGGGTTCGTGGGGAGACCCAGTACTTC.

This sequence joins TRBV6-5 and TRBJ2-3; D may be TRBD1 or TRBD2 (5 bases each). The germline CDR1 and CDR2 sequences are MNHEY and SVGAGI. The V end lost 0 bases, the J end lost 4 bases, and 11 bases lay between the germline ends. The CDR3 length is 15 residues. CDR3 protein: CASSYSGRGADTQYF. CDR3 nucleotide sequence: TGTGCCAGCAGTTACTCGGGACGGGGCGCAGATACGCAGTATTTT.

The chain recombines TRBV6-5 with TRBJ1-1; D may be TRBD1 (6 bases). CDR3 size: 13 residues. Trimming took 5 bases from V and 0 from J, leaving 7 bases between them. From germline, CDR1 is MNHEY and CDR2 SVGAGI. CDR3 loop: CASSRTVNTEAFF. The DNA for the CDR3 is TGTGCCAGCAGTCGGACAGTGAACACTGAAGCTTTCTTT.

The rearrangement links TRBV5-1 to TRBJ2-7; D remains unclear. From germline, CDR1 is SGHRS and CDR2 YFSETQ. The CDR3 is 15 residues long. V lost 1 base and J 0 bases, leaving 11 bases between the germline ends. The CDR3 coding sequence is TGCGCCAGCAGCTTGCTTGGCGGTAGCTCCTACGAGCAGTACTTC. The encoded protein is CASSLLGGSSYEQYF.

V gene TRBV7-9 combines with J gene TRBJ1-1; 9 bases fit TRBD1. The CDR3 is made up of 14 amino acids. Germline V gives CDR1 SEHNR, CDR2 FQNEAQ (reference sequence). With V trimmed by 4 bases and J by 4 bases, 4 bases remained unmatched. The CDR3 reads CASSSGQGITEAFF. The CDR3 DNA reads as TGTGCCAGCAGCTCGGGACAGGGAATCACTGAAGCTTTCTTT.

On this clone: One end of the junction does not line up with germline, which may come from a read error. This sample also contains other DNA sequences that code for the same CDR3. V usage is TRBV9 and J usage is TRBJ1-2; D is ambiguous. The CDR3 extends over 17 amino acids. Germline V CDR1 and CDR2: SGDLS, YYNGEE. In DNA, the CDR3 is TGTGCCAGCAGCGTAGAACTGTACATTCGAGTGGGCTATGGCTACACCTTT. As protein: CASSVELYIRVGYGYTF.

The chain carries TRBV6-5 and TRBJ2-2; no clear D. This CDR3 contains 16 residues. Germline CDR1 and CDR2: MNHEY and SVGAGI. Trimming cost V 0 bases and J 7 bases, with 15 bases left between them. This chain's CDR3 is CASSYSETLYLGELFF. The CDR3 DNA is TGTGCCAGCAGTTACTCCGAGACCCTTTACCTCGGGGAGCTGTTTTTT.

A word on this clone: Other DNA sequences in the sample encode the same CDR3. This rearrangement joins TRBV5-1 to TRBJ1-3, with D perhaps matching TRBD1 (6 bases). V dropped 0 bases and J dropped 2 bases, with 9 bases sitting between them. Germline V CDR1 and CDR2: SGHRS, YFSETQ. The CDR3 is 15 residues long. As DNA, the CDR3 is TGCGCCAGCAGCTTGGAGGGGGGCACTGGAAACACCATATATTTT. Protein: CASSLEGGTGNTIYF.

J is TRBJ2-2 and V is TRBV5-4; D is possibly TRBD1 or TRBD2 (6 bases each). Trimming shortened V by 2 bases and J by 7 bases, and 12 bases separated the two germline ends. In germline, CDR1 is SGHNT, CDR2 YYREEE (reference sequence). This CDR3 is built from 14 residues. The chain's CDR3 is CASSFKGGRGELFF. In nucleotides, the CDR3 is TGTGCCAGCAGCTTTAAGGGGGGACGCGGGGAGCTGTTTTTT.

J is TRBJ1-1 and V is TRBV7-2; a weak D match, TRBD1 (5 bases). CDR1 is SGHTA and CDR2 is FQGNSA in the germline V gene. The CDR3 length is 12 residues. V lost 11 bases, J lost 2 bases, and 12 bases lay in between. DNA of the CDR3: TGTGCCGGGGGTCTCCTTAACACTGAAGCTTTCTTT. Translated: CAGGLLNTEAFF.

CDR3: CASSSLAGAQETQYF. The CDR3 coding sequence is TGTGCCAGCAGCTCCCTAGCGGGGGCGCAAGAGACCCAGTACTTC. The chain combines TRBV7-9 with TRBJ2-5, with 10 bases identical to TRBD2. Germline CDR1 is SEHNR and CDR2 is FQNEAQ (reference sequence). This CDR3 has 15 residues. Trimming removed 4 bases from V and 2 bases from J; junction bases left unmatched: 4.

V usage is TRBV7-9 and J usage is TRBJ1-1, with D unclear. In germline, CDR1 is SEHNR, CDR2 FQNEAQ (reference sequence). The length of the CDR3 is 16 residues. The ends were cut back, 1 base at V and 6 bases at J, with 18 bases in the middle. The CDR3 DNA sequence: TGTGCCAGCAGCTTAGTGGGCGGTGGATTGCTACCTGAAGCTTTCTTT. Protein product: CASSLVGGGLLPEAFF.

The chain couples TRBV10-2 to TRBJ2-7, with 13 bases that match TRBD2. Losses at the gene ends were 6 bases for V and 2 bases for J; bases not matched to a gene: 25. Germline CDR1 is WSHSY and CDR2 is SAAADI. The CDR3 loop spans 22 amino acids. The DNA for the CDR3 is TGCGCCAGCAGCGAAAAAGGACTAGCGGGAGATTCGCGGTGGGTCGGTACCTACGAGCAGTACTTC. It yields the protein CASSEKGLAGDSRWVGTYEQYF.

The chain couples TRBV25-1 to TRBJ1-3, with D perhaps TRBD1 (5 bases). The CDR3 is 15 residues long. Deletions cut 3 bases from V and 5 bases from J, with 14 bases between. Germline values: CDR1 MGHDK, CDR2 SYGVNS. The CDR3 coding sequence is TGTGCCAGCAGTGAGGGGAGGGGTGAGCGAAACACCATATATTTT. Its protein product is CASSEGRGERNTIYF.

This rearrangement joins TRBV29-1 to TRBJ2-3, with D possibly called TRBD1 or TRBD2 (6 bases each). Trimming removed 6 bases at V and 4 bases at J, with 29 bases between. The CDR3 length is 18 residues. The germline V gene encodes CDR1 SQVTM and CDR2 ANQGSEA. The CDR3 loop is CSVLFTSGAGGGPDTQYF. CDR3 bases: TGCAGCGTACTTTTTACATCCGGGGCCGGAGGGGGTCCAGATACGCAGTATTTT.

The chain recombines TRBV5-6 with TRBJ1-5; D is unclear. Germline V gene lookup returns CDR1 SGHDT and CDR2 YYEEEE. Trimming took 2 bases from V and 0 from J, leaving 12 bases between them. The CDR3 has 16 residues. The CDR3 DNA reads TGTGCCAGCAGCTTAAGTCGACGGAATAGCAATCAGCCCCAGCATTTT. It translates to CASSLSRRNSNQPQHF.